The 20 T cell receptor beta chains given below trace back to one sample, sequenced in a study of neurological immune-mediated disorders. Described time point: longitudinal time-point 3. Each CDR3 protein is one row after TCRdb ran MiXCR on the 5' RACE reads. The profile shows approximately 45,000 distinct CDR3 sequences, approximately 13% of them singletons. The material sequenced was PBMCs. All receptors derive from a man aged 25-45 years in good health.

This clonotype appeared many times. The CDR3 here is CASSFDQGLLGYTF. CDR3 bases: TGCGCCAGCAGCTTTGACCAGGGCCTTCTTGGCTACACCTTC. The gene calls are TRBV5-1 and TRBJ1-2; tentatively, D is TRBD1 (5 bases). Germline V CDR1 and CDR2: SGHRS, YFSETQ. The CDR3 is 14 amino acids. Trimming removed 2 bases from V and 7 bases from J, with 15 bases in between.

Ten or more counts support this clonotype. CDR3 sequence reads: CASSQRRSPGELFF. The CDR3 DNA is TGTGCCAGCAGCCAACGACGCTCCCCCGGGGAGCTGTTTTTT. The V call is TRBV3-1, the J call TRBJ2-2; the D is unclear. V dropped 2 bases and J dropped 6 bases, with 10 bases sitting between them. Germline V CDR1 and CDR2: LGHDT, YNNKEL (reference sequence). This CDR3 contains 14 residues.

This clonotype was recorded many times. V gene TRBV5-1 combines with J gene TRBJ2-1, with 8 bases aligning to TRBD1. In germline, CDR1 is SGHRS, CDR2 YFSETQ. V was pared by 4 bases and J by 1 base, with 7 bases of the junction left unmatched. The CDR3 loop spans 16 amino acids. CDR3 sequence reads: CASSPPGTGSYNEQFF. The CDR3, as DNA: TGCGCCAGCAGCCCACCCGGGACAGGTTCCTACAATGAGCAGTTCTTC.

Ten or more counts support this clonotype. V gene TRBV5-1 combines with J gene TRBJ2-1; maybe TRBD2 (5 bases). CDR3 length: 13 amino acids. V was trimmed by 2 bases and J by 9 bases, leaving 12 bases between them. In germline, CDR1 is SGHRS, CDR2 YFSETQ. The CDR3 nucleotides read TGCGCCAGCAGCTTTTTACTAGTCAGTGAGCAGTTCTTC. Protein product: CASSFLLVSEQFF.

This clonotype occurred many times. The chain carries TRBV5-1 and TRBJ2-1; a weak D match, TRBD2 (6 bases). The V end lost 3 bases, the J end lost 1 base, and 8 bases lay between the germline ends. CDR3 length: 14 residues. CDR1 and CDR2 from the germline V gene are SGHRS and YFSETQ. CDR3 nucleotides: TGCGCCAGCAGCTCACGGGAGTCCTACAATGAGCAGTTCTTC. It codes for CASSSRESYNEQFF.

This clonotype was seen many times. The chain combines TRBV7-9 with TRBJ2-1, with TRBD1 matching 7 bases. The V and J ends lost 3 bases and 3 bases, in that order; junction bases with no gene match: 5. CDR1 is SEHNR and CDR2 is FQNEAQ in the germline V gene (reference sequence). CDR3 length: 15 residues. The chain's CDR3 is CASSFLGTDYNEQFF. In nucleotides, the CDR3 is TGTGCCAGCAGCTTCCTCGGGACAGACTACAATGAGCAGTTCTTC. Supplemented by reference TRBV7-9 and TRBJ2-1, the full variable domain reads DTGVSQNPRHKITKRGQNVTFRCDPISEHNRLYWYRQTLGQGPEFLTYFQNEAQLEKSRLLSDRFSAERPKGSFSTLEIQRTEQGDSAMYLCASSFLGTDYNEQFFGPGTRLTVL.

Of note for this clonotype: A read error may produce the germline difference seen at one junction end. The chain couples TRBV28 to TRBJ2-7; TRBD2 might be the D (5 bases). Germline lookup yields CDR1 MDHEN and CDR2 SYDVKM. This CDR3 is 15 amino acids long. CDR3 coding DNA: TGTGCCAGCAGTTCTTTCCGGGAAAGGGCCTACGACCAGTACTTC. Its translation is CASSSFRERAYDQYF.

This clonotype occurred many times. The chain's CDR3 is CASSPAPGEQYF. CDR3 DNA: TGTGCCAGCAGCCCGGCCCCCGGCGAGCAGTACTTC. The chain joins TRBV6-5 to TRBJ2-7; no clear D. The CDR3 sequence is 12 residues long. Germline lookup yields CDR1 MNHEY and CDR2 SVGAGI. V dropped 6 bases and J dropped 6 bases, with 12 bases sitting between them.

This clonotype came up many times. The CDR3 loop reads CASSLGGNEQYF. In DNA, the CDR3 is TGTGCCAGCAGCCTCGGGGGCAACGAGCAGTACTTC. The rearrangement uses TRBV3-1 and TRBJ2-7, with D perhaps being TRBD1 or TRBD2 (6 bases each). Germline CDR1 is LGHDT and CDR2 is YNNKEL (reference sequence). The V gene lost 4 bases and the J gene lost 5 bases, with 9 bases spanning the gap. The CDR3 length is 12 residues.

This clonotype was observed many times. The rearrangement joins TRBV28 to TRBJ2-7; 11 nucleotides line up with TRBD1. CDR1 and CDR2 from the germline V gene are MDHEN and SYDVKM. The CDR3 has 14 residues. CDR3 DNA sequence: TGTGCCAGCAGTTTGGGCCCCGGACAGGGGGCGCCGTCAGTC. Encoded protein: CASSLGPGQGAPSV.

This clonotype was detected many times. The rearrangement joins TRBV19 to TRBJ1-2; D not resolved. The germline V and J ends were trimmed by 6 bases and 1 base, with 9 bases remaining between them. The CDR3 sequence is 13 residues long. Looked up from germline, CDR1 is LNHDA and CDR2 is SQIVND (reference sequence). The CDR3: CASRGWINYGYTF. The CDR3, as DNA: TGTGCCAGTAGGGGCTGGATTAACTATGGCTACACCTTC.

This clonotype was seen many times. The chain couples TRBV4-1 to TRBJ2-7; D is perhaps TRBD1 (6 bases). CDR1 is MGHRA and CDR2 is YSYEKL in the germline V gene. Trimming shortened V by 1 base and J by 5 bases, and 12 bases separated the two germline ends. CDR3 length equals 14 residues. The CDR3: CASSQVTAGDEQYF. CDR3 nucleotides: TGCGCCAGCAGCCAAGTCACGGCAGGGGACGAGCAGTACTTC.

This clonotype was observed many times. The chain joins TRBV5-1 to TRBJ1-1; maybe TRBD1 (6 bases). Germline V gene data show CDR1 as SGHRS and CDR2 as YFSETQ. This CDR3 contains 14 residues. Trimming stripped 0 bases from V and 6 bases from J, with 12 bases between. Written as DNA, the CDR3 is TGCGCCAGCAGCTTGGACCCGGGGGGCGCTGAAGCTTTCTTT. It encodes CASSLDPGGAEAFF. Full variable domain (rest looked up from reference TRBV5-1 and TRBJ1-1): KAGVTQTPRYLIKTRGQQVTLSCSPISGHRSVSWYQQTPGQGLQFLFEYFSETQRNKGNFPGRFSGRQFSNSRSEMNVSTLELGDSALYLCASSLDPGGAEAFFGQGTRLTVV.

The CDR3 coding sequence is TGTGCCTGCACCAATGGGGTGACTGGCACGCAGTATTTT. This gives the protein CACTNGVTGTQYF. The chain links TRBV12-3 or TRBV12-4 to TRBJ2-3, with D uncertain. Trimming removed 11 bases from V and 9 bases from J, with 21 bases in between. The CDR3 covers 13 residues.

There are many counts of this clonotype. The V and J genes are TRBV29-1 and TRBJ1-4, with D perhaps TRBD1 (5 bases). The germline CDR1 and CDR2 sequences are SQVTM and ANQGSEA. This CDR3 is 11 amino acids long. V was shortened by 7 bases and J by 8 bases, with 11 bases between the two germline ends. CDR3 DNA: TGCAGCGCAGGGTCGAGGGAAAAACTGTTTTTT. It codes for CSAGSREKLFF.

This clonotype was counted at least ten times. V gene TRBV29-1 combines with J gene TRBJ2-2; D gene uncertain. This CDR3 comprises 10 residues. Between the trimmed V and J ends, which lost 6 bases and 7 bases, there was a span of 6 bases. Germline V CDR1 and CDR2: SQVTM, ANQGSEA. The CDR3 region is CSVVDGELFF. The CDR3 nucleotides are TGCAGCGTGGTGGACGGGGAGCTGTTTTTT.

This clonotype was found many times. V is TRBV5-1 and J is TRBJ1-4; 7 bases are shared with TRBD1. Germline V gives CDR1 SGHRS, CDR2 YFSETQ. The J segment lost 3 bases and the V segment lost 0 bases, leaving 11 bases of the junction unmatched. CDR3 size: 18 residues. The CDR3: CASSLGQGVAVANEKLFF. The CDR3, as DNA: TGCGCCAGCAGCTTGGGGCAGGGGGTTGCTGTGGCTAATGAAAAACTGTTTTTT.

Many counts were recorded for this clonotype. V usage is TRBV7-6 and J usage is TRBJ1-6; the D is unclear. The CDR3 extends over 13 amino acids. Per the germline V gene, CDR1 is SGHVS and CDR2 is FNYEAQ. V was pared by 4 bases and J by 10 bases, with 11 bases between. This CDR3 is CASSSSLGSPLHF. The CDR3 region has the DNA TGTGCCAGCAGCTCATCCTTAGGGTCACCCCTCCACTTT.

The table lists this clonotype with many counts. V gene TRBV7-6 combines with J gene TRBJ2-7; 7 nucleotides line up with TRBD2. Germline V gives CDR1 SGHVS, CDR2 FNYEAQ. Trimming took 3 bases from V and 4 from J; bases not matched to a gene: 12. The CDR3 totals 16 residues. CDR3 sequence (DNA): TGTGCCAGCAGCTTTGGGGAGGGCGCAAGCTCTTACGAGCAGTACTTC. It specifies CASSFGEGASSYEQYF.

This clonotype was observed many times. The chain couples TRBV20-1 to TRBJ1-5; D is ambiguous. Per the germline V gene, CDR1 is DFQATT and CDR2 is SNEGSKA (reference sequence). The CDR3 sequence is 12 residues long. Trimming removed 2 bases from V and 0 bases from J, with 2 bases in between. CDR3 sequence (DNA): TGCAGTGCTAGACGTAGCAATCAGCCCCAGCATTTT. It is translated as CSARRSNQPQHF.